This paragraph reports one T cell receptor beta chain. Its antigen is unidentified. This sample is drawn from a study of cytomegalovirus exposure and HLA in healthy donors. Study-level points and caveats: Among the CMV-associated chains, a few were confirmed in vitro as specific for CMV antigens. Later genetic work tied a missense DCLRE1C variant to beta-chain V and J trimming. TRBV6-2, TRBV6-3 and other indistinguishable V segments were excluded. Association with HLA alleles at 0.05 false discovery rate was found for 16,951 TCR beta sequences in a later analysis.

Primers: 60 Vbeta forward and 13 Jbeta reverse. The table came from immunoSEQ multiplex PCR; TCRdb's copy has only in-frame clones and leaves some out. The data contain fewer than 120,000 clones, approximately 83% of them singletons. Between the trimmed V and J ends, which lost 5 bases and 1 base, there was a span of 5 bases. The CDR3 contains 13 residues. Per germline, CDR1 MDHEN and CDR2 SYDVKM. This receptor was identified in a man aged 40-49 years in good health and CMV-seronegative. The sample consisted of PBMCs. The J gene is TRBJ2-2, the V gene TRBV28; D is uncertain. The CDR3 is CASSPKNTGELFF. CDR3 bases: TGTGCCAGCAGTCCCAAGAACACCGGGGAGCTGTTTTTT. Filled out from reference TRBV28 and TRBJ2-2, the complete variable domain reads DVKVTQSSRYLVKRTGEKVFLECVQDMDHENMFWYRQDPGLGLRLIYFSYDVKMKEKGDIPEGYSVSREKKERFSLILESASTNQTSMYLCASSPKNTGELFFGEGSRLTVL.